This TCR beta chain was captured by sequencing in a study of beta chain features in type 1 diabetes. A few counts support this clone. Its cognate antigen is unknown. What was sequenced were expressed TCRB transcripts, since all of the isolated RNA had been reverse transcribed. This table comes from immunoSEQ multiplex PCR, and its TCRdb copy is limited to in-frame clones, with some not included. In the table there are around 650,000 clones, roughly 12% of which are singletons. Points from the study as a whole: For Type 1 diabetes patients, all four CD4+ subsets carried TCRB CDR3s that were moderately but significantly shorter.

The trim removed 7 bases at V and 1 base at J, leaving 3 bases unmatched. The CDR3 is 13 amino acids. CDR1 and CDR2 from the germline V gene are ENHRY and SYGVKD. The sequenced sample was naive CD4+ T cells from blood. This clonotype was obtained from a man between 25 and 39 years old with type 1 diabetes. The rearrangement links TRBV10-3 to TRBJ2-5; TRBD1 agrees at 7 bases. The CDR3 DNA reads TGTGCCATCACTGGGACAGCCCAAGAGACCCAGTACTTC. Translation gives CAITGTAQETQYF.